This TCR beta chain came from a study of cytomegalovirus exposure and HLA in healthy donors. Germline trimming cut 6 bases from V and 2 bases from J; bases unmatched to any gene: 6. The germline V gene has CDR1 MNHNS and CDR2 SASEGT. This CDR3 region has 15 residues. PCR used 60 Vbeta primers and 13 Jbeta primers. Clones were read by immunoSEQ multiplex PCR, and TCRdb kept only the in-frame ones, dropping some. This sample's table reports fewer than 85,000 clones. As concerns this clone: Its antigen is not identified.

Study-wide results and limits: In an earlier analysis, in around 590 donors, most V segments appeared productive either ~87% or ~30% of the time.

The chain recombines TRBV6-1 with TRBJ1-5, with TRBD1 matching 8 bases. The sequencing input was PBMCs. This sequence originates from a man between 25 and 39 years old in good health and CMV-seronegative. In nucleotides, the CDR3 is TGTGCCAGCAGCCGTACAGGGGGGGGCAATCAGCCCCAGCATTTT. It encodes CASSRTGGGNQPQHF.